The TCR beta chain described here comes from a study of cytomegalovirus exposure and HLA in healthy donors. Across the whole study: The use of the same platform for the 130 or so validation repertoires and the approximately 690 first-cohort repertoires was reported by a later analysis.

Trimming took 0 bases from V and 0 from J; bases not matched to a gene: 11. The CDR3 is 20 amino acids. TCRdb's copy holds only in-frame clones and misses some; the assay was immunoSEQ multiplex PCR. The data contain 150,000 to 200,000 clones, 85% of them seen just once; the ten biggest clones take up about 2.1%. Points from the study as a whole: High specificity and sensitivity for cytomegalovirus status were reported for the classifier. The study found most TCR sequences rare, yet found some public TCRs in many donors.

The approximately 130-subject validation cohort, separate from the roughly 700-subject first cohort, included the donors. On this clone: Its antigen is unknown.

The V and J genes are TRBV23-1 and TRBJ2-7; TRBD2 aligns across 13 bases. TRBV23-1 is marked as an open reading frame, function uncertain. The specimen sequenced was PBMCs. The source of this sequence is a man in his thirties or forties in good health and CMV-seropositive. The DNA for the CDR3 is TGCGCCAGCAGTCAATCGGGTCCCGGGACTAGCGGGACTAGCTCCTACGAGCAGTACTTC. Encoded protein: CASSQSGPGTSGTSSYEQYF.